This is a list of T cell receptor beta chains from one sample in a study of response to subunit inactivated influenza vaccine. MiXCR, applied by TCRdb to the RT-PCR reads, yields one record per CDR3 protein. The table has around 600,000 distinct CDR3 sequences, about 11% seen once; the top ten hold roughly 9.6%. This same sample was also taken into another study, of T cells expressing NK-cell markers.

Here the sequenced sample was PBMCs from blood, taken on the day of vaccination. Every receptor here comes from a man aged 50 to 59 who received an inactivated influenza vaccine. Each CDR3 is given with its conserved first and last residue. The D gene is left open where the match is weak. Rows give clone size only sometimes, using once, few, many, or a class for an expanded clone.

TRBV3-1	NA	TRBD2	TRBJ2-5	CASSQEGGKTQYF	TGTGCCAGCAGCCAAGAGGGGGGGAAGACCCAGTACTTC
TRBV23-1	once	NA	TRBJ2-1	CASSLLDLNEQFF	TGCGCCAGCAGTCTCCTCGACTTGAATGAGCAGTTCTTC
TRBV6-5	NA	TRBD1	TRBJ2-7	CASSYDQGVYEQYF	TGTGCCAGCAGTTACGATCAGGGGGTCTACGAGCAGTACTTC
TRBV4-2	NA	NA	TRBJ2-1	CASSQDQGSSYNEQFF	TGTGCCAGCAGCCAAGATCAGGGATCTTCCTACAATGAGCAGTTCTTC
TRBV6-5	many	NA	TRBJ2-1	CASSLAWGSYNEQFF	TGTGCCAGCAGTTTGGCATGGGGCTCCTACAATGAGCAGTTCTTC
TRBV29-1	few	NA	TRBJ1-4	CSVQGMRGEKLFF	TGCAGCGTGCAGGGCATGAGGGGGGAAAAACTGTTTTTT
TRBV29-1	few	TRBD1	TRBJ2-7	CSASMTGAYEQYF	TGCAGCGCTTCGATGACAGGGGCCTATGAGCAGTACTTC
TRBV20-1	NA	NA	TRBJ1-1	CSARDPGPRTYEAFF	TGCAGTGCTAGAGATCCTGGGCCGAGGACGTACGAAGCTTTCTTT
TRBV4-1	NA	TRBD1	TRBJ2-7	CASSHRQGPLYEQYF	TGCGCCAGCAGCCACAGACAGGGCCCCCTCTACGAGCAGTACTTC
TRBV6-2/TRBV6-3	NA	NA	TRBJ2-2	CASSYRGPNTGELFF	TGTGCCAGCAGTTACCGTGGGCCGAACACCGGGGAGCTGTTTTTT
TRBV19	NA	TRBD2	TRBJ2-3	CASSPTSGRPRDTQYF	TGTGCCAGTAGTCCCACTAGCGGGAGGCCCAGGGATACGCAGTATTTT